This is a list of T cell receptor beta chains from one sample in a study of blood T cells in healthy people across ages. TCRdb called the 5' RACE reads again in MiXCR, with one record for every CDR3 protein. Of over 1,500,000 distinct CDR3 sequences listed, approximately 40% were seen once; the top ten hold approximately 22%. The sample taken for sequencing was blood. The receptors derive from a human donor in good health. CDR3s include the opening cysteine and the closing phenylalanine or tryptophan. Each record gives: D gene, clone size, J gene, V gene, CDR3 DNA, CDR3 protein. The D gene is left open where the match is weak. The size field is filled for only some rows; it gives once, few, many or a size class.

D: TRBD1
size: NA
J: TRBJ1-5
V: TRBV2
DNA: TGTGCCAGCGGGGAAGGGACAGGGGAACAGCCCCAGCATTTT
CDR3: CASGEGTGEQPQHF

D: NA
size: few
J: TRBJ1-2
V: TRBV5-1
DNA: TGCGCCAGCAGCTTCTCCCAGGACGGCTACACCTTC
CDR3: CASSFSQDGYTF

D: NA
size: NA
J: TRBJ1-5
V: TRBV28
DNA: TGTGCCAGCAGTTTACAGGGGACGGCTAATCAGCCCCAGCATTTT
CDR3: CASSLQGTANQPQHF

D: TRBD1
size: NA
J: TRBJ2-7
V: TRBV6-2/TRBV6-3
DNA: TGTGCCAGCAGGTCGGACAGGGGGCTCAACGAGCAGTACTTC
CDR3: CASRSDRGLNEQYF

D: TRBD2
size: NA
J: TRBJ2-1
V: TRBV20-1
DNA: TGCAGTGCTCCCCTCGGAGGAGCGGGGAGCCCCAATGAGCAGTTCTTC
CDR3: CSAPLGGAGSPNEQFF

D: NA
size: NA
J: TRBJ1-2
V: TRBV27
DNA: TGTGCCAGCAGCCCTTCTGGTCGGGCTGGCTACACCTTC
CDR3: CASSPSGRAGYTF

D: NA
size: NA
J: TRBJ1-2
V: TRBV20-1
DNA: TGCAGTGCCCTCCGTAGTGGGGGGAACTATGGCTACACCTTC
CDR3: CSALRSGGNYGYTF

D: TRBD1
size: NA
J: TRBJ1-6
V: TRBV7-3
DNA: TGTGCCAGCAGCTCACAGGGGGCGAGAAGTTCACCCCTCCACTTT
CDR3: CASSSQGARSSPLHF

D: TRBD1
size: NA
J: TRBJ1-1
V: TRBV7-9
DNA: TGTGCCAGCAGCAGCTACAGGGGGCCTGAAGCTTTCTTT
CDR3: CASSSYRGPEAFF

D: TRBD2
size: few
J: TRBJ2-7
V: TRBV7-2
DNA: TGTGCCAGCAGCCTATTAGCGGGGTGGGGCGAGCAGTACTTC
CDR3: CASSLLAGWGEQYF

D: NA
size: few
J: TRBJ2-1
V: TRBV28
DNA: TGTGCCAGCAGTTCCCCTGGGGCAGACGCGCAGTTCTTC
CDR3: CASSSPGADAQFF

D: NA
size: few
J: TRBJ1-5
V: TRBV6-6
DNA: TGTGCCAGTCACAGGGGCAATCAGCCCCAGCATTTT
CDR3: CASHRGNQPQHF

D: NA
size: few
J: TRBJ2-1
V: TRBV29-1
DNA: TGCAGCGTTGGGTTTTCAGGGGTGAGTTCTGAGCAGTTCTTC
CDR3: CSVGFSGVSSEQFF

D: TRBD1
size: NA
J: TRBJ2-3
V: TRBV5-1
DNA: TGCGCCAGCAGCCCTGGACAGGGGATAAGCACAGATACGCAGTATTTT
CDR3: CASSPGQGISTDTQYF

D: NA
size: NA
J: TRBJ1-2
V: TRBV4-2
DNA: TGTGCCAGCAGCCAAGAGTTAGTTTCCAAATGGGGCTACACCTTC
CDR3: CASSQELVSKWGYTF

D: TRBD1
size: NA
J: TRBJ2-4
V: TRBV2
DNA: TGTGCCAGCAGCCCTCGGACAGGAGCAGGTGGTCTAAAAAACATTCAGTACTTC
CDR3: CASSPRTGAGGLKNIQYF

D: NA
size: few
J: TRBJ2-2
V: TRBV7-9
DNA: TGTGCCAGCAGCTTTTATGTTAACACCGGGGAGCTGTTTTTT
CDR3: CASSFYVNTGELFF

D: NA
size: NA
J: TRBJ1-2
V: TRBV18
DNA: TGTGCCAGCTCACCAACGGCAGACCTCTATGGCTACACCTTC
CDR3: CASSPTADLYGYTF

D: NA
size: many
J: TRBJ1-2
V: TRBV20-1
DNA: TGCAGTGCCAGACGCTTAGAAGTAACCTATGGCTACACCTTC
CDR3: CSARRLEVTYGYTF

D: NA
size: few
J: TRBJ2-7
V: TRBV5-5
DNA: TGTGCCAGCAGCTCCGGACCGGATTACGAGCAGTACTTC
CDR3: CASSSGPDYEQYF

D: NA
size: few
J: TRBJ2-7
V: TRBV9
DNA: TGTGCCAGCAGCGCGGGTCAGTGGGACCAGGGTGGATACGAGCAGTACTTC
CDR3: CASSAGQWDQGGYEQYF

D: NA
size: many
J: TRBJ2-6
V: TRBV7-2
DNA: TGTGCCAGCAGCCAAGGGGTTGGGGCCAACGTCCTGACTTTC
CDR3: CASSQGVGANVLTF

D: NA
size: few
J: TRBJ1-2
V: TRBV7-9
DNA: TGTGCCAGCAGCTGGGGCCTCGATGGCTACACCTTC
CDR3: CASSWGLDGYTF

D: NA
size: NA
J: TRBJ2-5
V: TRBV7-9
DNA: TGTGCCAGCAGCTTATTTAGCGAGGGGGGGCCTCGAGAGACCCAGTACTTC
CDR3: CASSLFSEGGPRETQYF

D: NA
size: few
J: TRBJ1-2
V: TRBV29-1
DNA: TGCAGCGTTGACCCGGACGCGGGCAACTATGGCTACACCTTC
CDR3: CSVDPDAGNYGYTF

D: NA
size: NA
J: TRBJ1-1
V: TRBV5-1
DNA: TGCGCCAGCAGCTCTCGGGTAGGGGAGACTGAAGCTTTCTTT
CDR3: CASSSRVGETEAFF

D: NA
size: few
J: TRBJ2-7
V: TRBV2
DNA: TGTGCCAGCAGTCCCCTCCGCGACGGGTACGAGCAGTACTTC
CDR3: CASSPLRDGYEQYF

D: NA
size: few
J: TRBJ2-3
V: TRBV24-1
DNA: TGTGCCACCAGTTTCTCCGCCACAGATACGCAGTATTTT
CDR3: CATSFSATDTQYF

D: NA
size: NA
J: TRBJ2-5
V: TRBV4-2
DNA: TGTGCCAGCAGCCGCCCGGCAGGGACTGGGGAGACCCAGTACTTC
CDR3: CASSRPAGTGETQYF

D: TRBD1
size: NA
J: TRBJ1-2
V: TRBV4-3
DNA: TGCGCCAGCAGCCAAGACCTCTCCCGGGACAGTATCTATGGCTACACCTTC
CDR3: CASSQDLSRDSIYGYTF

D: NA
size: few
J: TRBJ2-3
V: TRBV7-8
DNA: TGTGCCAGCAGCTTAGCGCAAAGGGGGTCAGATACGCAGTATTTT
CDR3: CASSLAQRGSDTQYF

D: NA
size: few
J: TRBJ1-4
V: TRBV11-2
DNA: TGTGCCAGCAGCTTTAGGGGGGCACCAGACTCTAATGAAAAACTGTTTTTT
CDR3: CASSFRGAPDSNEKLFF

D: NA
size: NA
J: TRBJ2-7
V: TRBV6-6
DNA: TGTGCCAGCAGTAAAACTAGAGGTAGTTCCGAGCAGTACTTC
CDR3: CASSKTRGSSEQYF

D: TRBD1
size: NA
J: TRBJ1-2
V: TRBV6-1
DNA: TGTGCCAGCAGTGAACCATGGACAGGGGGCGGCTACACCTTC
CDR3: CASSEPWTGGGYTF

D: NA
size: NA
J: TRBJ2-1
V: TRBV3-1
DNA: TGTGCCAGCAGCCAAGGTTCGAGTATAAATGAGCAGTTCTTC
CDR3: CASSQGSSINEQFF

D: NA
size: NA
J: TRBJ1-5
V: TRBV12-3/TRBV12-4
DNA: TGTGCCAGCAGTTTATCCACAAATCAGCCCCAGCATTTT
CDR3: CASSLSTNQPQHF

D: NA
size: NA
J: TRBJ2-3
V: TRBV5-1
DNA: TGCGCCAGCAGCTTGGATGTAGCGGAAGGCACAGATACGCAGTATTTT
CDR3: CASSLDVAEGTDTQYF

D: NA
size: NA
J: TRBJ2-3
V: TRBV4-1
DNA: TGCGCCAGCAGCCAAGATCGGTTTCGTCAGGGCGGTAGAACAGATACGCAGTATTTT
CDR3: CASSQDRFRQGGRTDTQYF

D: TRBD1
size: few
J: TRBJ2-3
V: TRBV7-2
DNA: TGTGCCAGCAGCCGAGTGGCCGGGACAGGGGGCACAGATACGCAGTATTTT
CDR3: CASSRVAGTGGTDTQYF

D: NA
size: once
J: TRBJ2-2
V: TRBV5-5
DNA: TGTGCCAGCAGCTTGGCTCCAGCCTCGAACACCGGGGAGCTGTTTTTT
CDR3: CASSLAPASNTGELFF

D: NA
size: many
J: TRBJ2-3
V: TRBV7-2
DNA: TGTGCCAGCAGCCTTGAGTGGGATACGCAGTATTTT
CDR3: CASSLEWDTQYF